This TCR beta chain comes out of a study of blood T cell repertoires in COVID-19. The sample holds a few counts of this clone. The CDR3 consists of 13 residues. After removal of 3 bases from V and 6 bases from J, the junction contained 3 bases not matched to a gene. Repertoires were generated with immunoSEQ multiplex PCR, while TCRdb's copy carries only in-frame clones and drops some. The profile shows 150,000 or so clones, approximately 84% of them singletons. The sequenced sample consisted of PBMCs or T cells enriched from blood (not recorded which). The genes are TRBV12-3 or TRBV12-4 and TRBJ1-2; TRBD1 aligns across 8 bases. This TCR came from a middle-aged woman with acute COVID-19. The CDR3 DNA follows: TGTGCCAGCAGTTTGCAGGGGGCTCATGGCTACACCTTC. It is translated as CASSLQGAHGYTF.